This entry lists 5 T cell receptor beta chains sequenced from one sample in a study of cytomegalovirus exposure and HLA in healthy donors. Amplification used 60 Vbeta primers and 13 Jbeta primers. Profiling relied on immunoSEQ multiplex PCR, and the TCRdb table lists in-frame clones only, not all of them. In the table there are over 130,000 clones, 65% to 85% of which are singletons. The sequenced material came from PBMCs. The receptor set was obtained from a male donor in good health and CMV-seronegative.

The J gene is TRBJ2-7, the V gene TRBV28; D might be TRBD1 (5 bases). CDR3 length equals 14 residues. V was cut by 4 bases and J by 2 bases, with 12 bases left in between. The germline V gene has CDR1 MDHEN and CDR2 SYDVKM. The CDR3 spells CASSSSRAAYEQYF. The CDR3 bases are TGTGCCAGCAGTTCCTCCAGGGCAGCCTACGAGCAGTACTTC.

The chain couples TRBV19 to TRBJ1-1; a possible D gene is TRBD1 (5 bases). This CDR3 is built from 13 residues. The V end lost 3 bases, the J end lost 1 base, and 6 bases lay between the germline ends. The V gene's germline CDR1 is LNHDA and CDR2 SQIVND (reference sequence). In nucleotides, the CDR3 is TGTGCCAGTAGTATCGGGGGGAACACTGAAGCTTTCTTT. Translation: CASSIGGNTEAFF.

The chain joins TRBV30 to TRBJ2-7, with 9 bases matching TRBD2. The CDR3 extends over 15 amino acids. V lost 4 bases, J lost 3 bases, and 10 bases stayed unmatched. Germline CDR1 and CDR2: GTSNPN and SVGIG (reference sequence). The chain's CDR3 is CAWNVPSTSGYEQYF. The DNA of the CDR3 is TGTGCCTGGAATGTGCCCTCGACTAGCGGCTACGAGCAGTACTTC. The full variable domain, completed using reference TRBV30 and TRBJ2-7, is SQTIHQWPATLVQPVGSPLSLECTVEGTSNPNLYWYRQAAGRGLQLLFYSVGIGQISSEVPQNLSASRPQDRQFILSSKKLLLSDSGFYLCAWNVPSTSGYEQYFGPGTRLTVT.

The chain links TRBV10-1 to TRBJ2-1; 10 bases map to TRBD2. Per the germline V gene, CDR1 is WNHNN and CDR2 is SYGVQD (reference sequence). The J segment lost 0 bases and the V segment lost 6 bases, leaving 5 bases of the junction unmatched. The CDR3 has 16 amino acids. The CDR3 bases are TGCGCCAGCAGCCGGACTAGCGGAAGCTCCTACAATGAGCAGTTCTTC. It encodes CASSRTSGSSYNEQFF.

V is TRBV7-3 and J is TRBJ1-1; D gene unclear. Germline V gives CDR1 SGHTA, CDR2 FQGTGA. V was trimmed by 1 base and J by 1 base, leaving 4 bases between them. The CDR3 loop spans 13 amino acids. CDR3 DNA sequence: TGTGCCAGCAGCTTAAGCGGGAACACTGAAGCTTTCTTT. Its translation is CASSLSGNTEAFF.